This T cell receptor beta chain was identified in a study of a mutant IDH1 vaccine in newly diagnosed glioma. Study summary: Patients got their first vaccination 4-6 weeks after radiotherapy alone, or with temozolomide cycles. Treated patients had a mean age of approximately 41 years and a sex split that was approximately 62% male and about 38% female. The therapy given earlier, which was standard therapy, consisted of radiotherapy, temozolomide, or both, and most of the patients received both. Study results and limitations: Roughly 92% of patients showed vaccine-induced immune responses across multiple MHC alleles.

Documented time point: week 11, during vaccination. Alongside topical imiquimod, each dose of vaccine comprised 300 ug of mutant IDH1 20-mer peptide. Method: immunoSEQ multiplex PCR; TCRdb's copy keeps in-frame clones and lacks some. The data contain tens of thousands of clones, around nine tenths of them seen just once; the ten biggest clones take up more than 5.5%. Remarks on this clone: Antigen specificity is unknown.

Per the germline V gene, CDR1 is SGHRS and CDR2 is YFSETQ. The CDR3 spans 17 residues. V was cut by 1 base and J by 0 bases, with 15 bases left in between. This chain uses TRBV5-1 with TRBJ2-3; D remains ambiguous. The sequenced sample was PBMCs, obtained from a glioma patient whose treatment included an IDH1 peptide vaccine. The clonotype originates from a woman aged 40 to 55 with glioma. The chain's CDR3 is CASSLLGPGLSTDTQYF. The CDR3 DNA reads as TGCGCCAGCAGCTTGTTAGGACCGGGCCTTAGCACAGATACGCAGTATTTT.